The clone carrying this T cell receptor (beta chain) was seen at least ten times. Its antigen is not identified. Using RNA template, CDR3s of TCR alpha and beta were amplified with iRepertoire arm-PCR. TCRdb reprocessed the multiplex PCR reads via MiXCR and lists one record per CDR3 protein. The repertoire holds approximately 90,000 distinct CDR3 sequences, about a quarter seen once, with more than 6.5% in the top ten. CDR1 and CDR2 (germline): LNHNV, YYDKDF (reference sequence). The J segment lost 2 bases and the V segment lost 4 bases, leaving 8 bases of the junction unmatched. CDR3 length equals 15 residues. This specimen comes from a study of glioma-infiltrating T cells. Whole-study findings and limits: Tissue-blood divergence was below expectation in non-neoplastic patients, above in gliomas.

This receptor was identified in a human donor with low-grade glioma or glioblastoma, undergoing nonglioma brain surgery, or in good health (not recorded which). This chain joins TRBV15 and TRBJ2-7, with 7 nucleotides matching TRBD1. The sample comprised glioma tissue, nonneoplastic brain tissue, or PBMCs (not recorded which). CDR3 loop: CATSIRDRGPYEQYF. CDR3 nucleotides: TGTGCCACCAGCATCCGGGACAGAGGCCCCTACGAGCAGTACTTC.